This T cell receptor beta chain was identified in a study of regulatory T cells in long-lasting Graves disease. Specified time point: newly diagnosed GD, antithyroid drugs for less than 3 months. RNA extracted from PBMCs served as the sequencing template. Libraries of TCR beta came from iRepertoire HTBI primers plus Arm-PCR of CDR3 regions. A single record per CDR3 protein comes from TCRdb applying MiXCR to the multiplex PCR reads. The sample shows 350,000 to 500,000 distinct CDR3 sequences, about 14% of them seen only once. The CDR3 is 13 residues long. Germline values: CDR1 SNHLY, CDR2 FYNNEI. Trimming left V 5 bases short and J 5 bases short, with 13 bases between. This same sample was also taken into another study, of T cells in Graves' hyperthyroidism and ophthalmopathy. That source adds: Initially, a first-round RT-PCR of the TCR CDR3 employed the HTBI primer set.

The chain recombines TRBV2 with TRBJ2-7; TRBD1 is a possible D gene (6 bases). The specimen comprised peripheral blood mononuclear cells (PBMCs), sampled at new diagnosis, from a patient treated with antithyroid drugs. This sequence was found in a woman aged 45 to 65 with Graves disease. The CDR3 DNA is TGTGCCAGCAGTTTAACAGGGTACAACGAGCAGTACTTC. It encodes CASSLTGYNEQYF.